These 5 T cell receptor beta chains came from one sample sequenced in a study of cytotoxic CD8 clonotypes in ibrutinib-treated CLL. Sequenced by immunoSEQ multiplex PCR; TCRdb stores in-frame clones only, minus some. Here the sample spans 130,000 or so clones, roughly 80% being singletons. Sequenced material: PBMCs, taken after 24 months of ibrutinib treatment. The receptors were sampled from a human donor with chronic lymphocytic leukemia.

The chain has TRBV7-9 and TRBJ1-4, with 9 bases fitting TRBD1. CDR3 length equals 15 residues. In germline, CDR1 is SEHNR, CDR2 FQNEAQ (reference sequence). Losses at the gene ends were 5 bases for V and 8 bases for J; bases not matched to a gene: 9. The CDR3 is CASSPPGQGREKLFF. DNA of the CDR3: TGTGCCAGCAGCCCACCGGGACAGGGACGCGAAAAACTGTTTTTT.

A single count supports this clone. The chain carries TRBV6-1 and TRBJ2-2; the match to TRBD1 covers 8 bases. The V gene end was trimmed by 3 bases and the J gene end by 5 bases; junction bases not matched to a gene: 5. Germline lookup yields CDR1 MNHNS and CDR2 SASEGT. There are 15 residues in the CDR3. The CDR3 bases are TGTGCCAGCAGTGACCGGACAGGGTTAACCGGGGAGCTGTTTTTT. The encoded protein is CASSDRTGLTGELFF.

In DNA form, the CDR3 reads TGTGCCAGTAGTAAAACAGGGGTGGACGGGGAGCTGTTTTTT. Protein product: CASSKTGVDGELFF. This chain connects TRBV19 to TRBJ2-2, with 7 bases fitting TRBD1. This CDR3 spans 14 amino acids. Germline V gene data show CDR1 as LNHDA and CDR2 as SQIVND (reference sequence). V shed 4 bases, J shed 7 bases, and the junction held 6 bases outside the gene matches.

V gene TRBV5-6 combines with J gene TRBJ1-2; perhaps TRBD1 as D (6 bases). Germline V gives CDR1 SGHDT, CDR2 YYEEEE. V shed 0 bases and J shed 4 bases, with 13 bases lying between them. CDR3 length: 15 residues. The CDR3 here is CASSLGGGPGYGYTF. For the CDR3, the DNA is TGTGCCAGCAGCTTGGGAGGGGGTCCCGGCTATGGCTACACCTTC.

The CDR3 nucleotides read TGTGCCATCAGTGGGACAGTAAACCAAGAGACCCAGTACTTC. Its protein is CAISGTVNQETQYF. V gene TRBV10-3 combines with J gene TRBJ2-5; D may be TRBD1 (6 bases). Trimming pared 4 bases from V and 0 bases from J, leaving 9 bases between. This CDR3 has 14 amino acids. Per germline, CDR1 ENHRY and CDR2 SYGVKD.